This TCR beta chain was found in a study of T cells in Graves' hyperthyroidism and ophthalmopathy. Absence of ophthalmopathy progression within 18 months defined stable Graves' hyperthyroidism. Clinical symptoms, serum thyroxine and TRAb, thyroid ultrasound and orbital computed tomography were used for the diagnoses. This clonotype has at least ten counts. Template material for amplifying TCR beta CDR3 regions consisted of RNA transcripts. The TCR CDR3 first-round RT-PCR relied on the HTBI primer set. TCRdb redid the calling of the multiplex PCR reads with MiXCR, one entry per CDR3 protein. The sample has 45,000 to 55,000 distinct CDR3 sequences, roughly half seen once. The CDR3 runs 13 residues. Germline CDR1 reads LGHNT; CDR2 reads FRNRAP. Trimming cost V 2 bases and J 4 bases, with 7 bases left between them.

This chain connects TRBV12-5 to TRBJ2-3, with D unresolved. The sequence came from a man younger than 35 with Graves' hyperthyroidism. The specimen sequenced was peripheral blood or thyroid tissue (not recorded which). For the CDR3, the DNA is TGTGCTAGTGGTTTGACAGAGGCAGATACGCAGTATTTT. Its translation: CASGLTEADTQYF.